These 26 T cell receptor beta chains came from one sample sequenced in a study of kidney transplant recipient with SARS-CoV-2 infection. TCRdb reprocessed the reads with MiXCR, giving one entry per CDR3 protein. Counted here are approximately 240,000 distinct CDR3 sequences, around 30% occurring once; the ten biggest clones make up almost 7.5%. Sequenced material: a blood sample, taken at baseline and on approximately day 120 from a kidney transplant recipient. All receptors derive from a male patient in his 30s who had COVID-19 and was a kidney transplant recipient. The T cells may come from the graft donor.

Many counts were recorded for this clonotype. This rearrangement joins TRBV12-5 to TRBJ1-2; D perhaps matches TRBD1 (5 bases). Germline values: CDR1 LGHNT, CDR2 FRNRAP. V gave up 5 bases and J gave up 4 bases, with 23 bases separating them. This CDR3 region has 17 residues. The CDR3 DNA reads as TGTGCTAGTGGTATGAAGGCTTTGCAGGGAAAGACCTATGGCTACACCTTC. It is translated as CASGMKALQGKTYGYTF.

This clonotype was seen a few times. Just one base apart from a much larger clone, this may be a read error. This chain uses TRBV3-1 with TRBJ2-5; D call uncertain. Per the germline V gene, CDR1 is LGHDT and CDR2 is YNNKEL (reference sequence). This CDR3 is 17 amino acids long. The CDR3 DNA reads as TGTGCCAACAGCAATCAATATCCCATTTCTTTCTCTGAGACCCAGTACTTC. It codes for CANSNQYPISFSETQYF.

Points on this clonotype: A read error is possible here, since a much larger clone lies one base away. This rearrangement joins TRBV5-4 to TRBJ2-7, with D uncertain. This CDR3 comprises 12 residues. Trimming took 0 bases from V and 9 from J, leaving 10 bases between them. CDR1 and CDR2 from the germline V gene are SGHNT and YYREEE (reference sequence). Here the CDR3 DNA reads TGTGCCAGCAGCTTGGAAGGAATTTCGCAGTACTTC. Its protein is CASSLEGISQYF.

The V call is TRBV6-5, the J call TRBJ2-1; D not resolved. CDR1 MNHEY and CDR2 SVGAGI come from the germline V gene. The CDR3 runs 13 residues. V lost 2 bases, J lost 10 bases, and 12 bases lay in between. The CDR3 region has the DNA TGTGCCAGCAGTTACAGTATGCGGAACGAGCAGTTCTTC. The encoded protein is CASSYSMRNEQFF.

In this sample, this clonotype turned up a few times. The CDR3 DNA is TGCGCCAGCAGCTCCTTCTCGGGCTCTGGGGCCAACGTCCTGACTTTC. Its protein is CASSSFSGSGANVLTF. This chain joins TRBV5-1 and TRBJ2-6; no definite D call. The V gene lost 3 bases and the J gene lost 0 bases, with 10 bases spanning the gap. The germline CDR1 and CDR2 sequences are SGHRS and YFSETQ. The CDR3 covers 16 residues.

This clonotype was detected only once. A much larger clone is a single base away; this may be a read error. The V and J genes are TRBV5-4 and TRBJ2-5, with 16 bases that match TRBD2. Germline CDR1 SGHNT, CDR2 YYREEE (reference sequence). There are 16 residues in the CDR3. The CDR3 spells CASSGGLAGGQGTQYF. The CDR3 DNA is TGTGCCAGCAGCGGGGGACTAGCGGGAGGGCAAGGGACCCAGTACTTC.

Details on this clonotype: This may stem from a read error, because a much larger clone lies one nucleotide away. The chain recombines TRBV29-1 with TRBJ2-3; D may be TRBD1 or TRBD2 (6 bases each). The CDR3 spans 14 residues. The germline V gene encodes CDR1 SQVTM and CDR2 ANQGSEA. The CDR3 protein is CGTEGGRNTDTQYF. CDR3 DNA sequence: TGCGGCACGGAAGGGGGGAGAAACACAGATACGCAGTATTTT.

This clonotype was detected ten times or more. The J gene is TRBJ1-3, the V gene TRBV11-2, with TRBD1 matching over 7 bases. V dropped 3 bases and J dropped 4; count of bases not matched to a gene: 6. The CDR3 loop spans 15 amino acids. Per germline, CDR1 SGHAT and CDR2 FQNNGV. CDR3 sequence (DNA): TGTGCCAGCAGCTTTCCGGGGACAGCAGGAAACACCATATATTTT. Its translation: CASSFPGTAGNTIYF.

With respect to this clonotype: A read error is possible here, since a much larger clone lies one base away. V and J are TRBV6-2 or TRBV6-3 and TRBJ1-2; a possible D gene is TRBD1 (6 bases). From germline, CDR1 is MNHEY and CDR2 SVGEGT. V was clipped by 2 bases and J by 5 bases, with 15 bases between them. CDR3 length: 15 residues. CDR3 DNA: TGTGCCAGCAGTTACCTTCACAGGGCTGGGTATGGCTACACCTTC. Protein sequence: CASSYLHRAGYGYTF.

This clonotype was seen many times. The DNA for the CDR3 is TGTGCCAGCAGCTCATTTGAATACCATGGAAAGACCTATGGCTACACCTTC. Translating it yields CASSSFEYHGKTYGYTF. The gene calls are TRBV7-9 and TRBJ1-2; D remains ambiguous. The germline V gene has CDR1 SEHNR and CDR2 FQNEAQ (reference sequence). V lost 4 bases and J lost 4, with 22 bases in between. The CDR3 has 17 amino acids.

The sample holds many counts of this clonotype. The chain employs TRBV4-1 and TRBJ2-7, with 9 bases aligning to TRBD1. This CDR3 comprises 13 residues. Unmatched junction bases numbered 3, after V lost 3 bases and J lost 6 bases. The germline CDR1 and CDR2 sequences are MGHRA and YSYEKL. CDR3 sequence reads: CASSQGQGTEQYF. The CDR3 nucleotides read TGCGCCAGCAGCCAGGGACAGGGAACCGAGCAGTACTTC.

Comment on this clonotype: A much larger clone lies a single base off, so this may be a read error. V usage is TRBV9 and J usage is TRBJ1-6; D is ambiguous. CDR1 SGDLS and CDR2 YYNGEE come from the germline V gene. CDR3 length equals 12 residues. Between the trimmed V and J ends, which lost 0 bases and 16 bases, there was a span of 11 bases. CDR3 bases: TGTGCCAGCAGCGTAGGCGGATCTGGACTCCACTTT. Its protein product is CASSVGGSGLHF.

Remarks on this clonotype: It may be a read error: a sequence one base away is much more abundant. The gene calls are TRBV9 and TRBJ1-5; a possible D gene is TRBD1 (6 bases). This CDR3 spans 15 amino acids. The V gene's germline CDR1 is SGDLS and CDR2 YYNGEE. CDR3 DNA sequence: TGTGCCAACAGCCCAGGGACACTTAGCAATCAGCCCCAGCATTTT. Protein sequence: CANSPGTLSNQPQHF.

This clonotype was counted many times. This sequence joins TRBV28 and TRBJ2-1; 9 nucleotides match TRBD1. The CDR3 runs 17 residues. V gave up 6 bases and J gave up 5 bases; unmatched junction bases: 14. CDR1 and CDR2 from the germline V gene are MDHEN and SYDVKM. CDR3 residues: CASSPLAGTGSDNEQFF. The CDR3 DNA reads TGTGCCAGCAGCCCCCTGGCTGGGACAGGGTCCGACAATGAGCAGTTCTTC. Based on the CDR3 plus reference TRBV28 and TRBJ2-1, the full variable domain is DVKVTQSSRYLVKRTGEKVFLECVQDMDHENMFWYRQDPGLGLRLIYFSYDVKMKEKGDIPEGYSVSREKKERFSLILESASTNQTSMYLCASSPLAGTGSDNEQFFGPGTRLTVL.

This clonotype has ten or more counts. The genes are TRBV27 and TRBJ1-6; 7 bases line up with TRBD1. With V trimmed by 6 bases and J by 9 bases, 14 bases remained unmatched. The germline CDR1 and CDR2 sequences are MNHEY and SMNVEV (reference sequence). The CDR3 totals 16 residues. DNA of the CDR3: TGTGCCAGCAGGTCAAAAAGCCCAGGGGGGAGTTCACCCCTCCACTTT. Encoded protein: CASRSKSPGGSSPLHF.

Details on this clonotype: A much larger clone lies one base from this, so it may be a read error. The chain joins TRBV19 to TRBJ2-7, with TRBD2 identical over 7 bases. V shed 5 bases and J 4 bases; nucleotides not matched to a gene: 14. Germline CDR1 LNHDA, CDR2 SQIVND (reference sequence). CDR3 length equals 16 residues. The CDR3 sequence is CASSATSSGVGYEQYF. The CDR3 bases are TGTGCCAGTAGTGCCACATCCAGCGGGGTGGGTTACGAGCAGTACTTC.

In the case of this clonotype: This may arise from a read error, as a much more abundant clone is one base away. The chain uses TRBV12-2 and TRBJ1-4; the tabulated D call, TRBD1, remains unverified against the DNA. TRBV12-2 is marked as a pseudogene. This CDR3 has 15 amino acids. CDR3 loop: CASRLWAGVEENLFF. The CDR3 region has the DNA TGTGCAAGTCGCCTATGGGCAGGGGTTGAGGAAAACCTGTTTTTT.

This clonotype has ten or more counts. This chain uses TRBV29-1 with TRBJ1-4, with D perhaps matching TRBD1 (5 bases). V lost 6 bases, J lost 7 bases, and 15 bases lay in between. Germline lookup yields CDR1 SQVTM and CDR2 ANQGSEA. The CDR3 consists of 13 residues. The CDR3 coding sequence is TGCAGCGTAACAACAGGTGGGGCTGAAAAACTGTTTTTT. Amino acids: CSVTTGGAEKLFF. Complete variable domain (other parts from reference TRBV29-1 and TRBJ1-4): SAVISQKPSRDICQRGTSLTIQCQVDSQVTMMFWYRQQPGQSLTLIATANQGSEATYESGFVIDKFPISRPNLTFSTLTVSNMSPEDSSIYLCSVTTGGAEKLFFGSGTQLSVL.

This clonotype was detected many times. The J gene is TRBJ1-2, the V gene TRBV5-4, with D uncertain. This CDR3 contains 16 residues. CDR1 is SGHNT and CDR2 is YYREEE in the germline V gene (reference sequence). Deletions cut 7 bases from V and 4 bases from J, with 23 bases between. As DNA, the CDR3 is TGTGCCAGCGTTGTCATCGTACCAGGAAAGACCTATGGCTACACCTTC. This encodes CASVVIVPGKTYGYTF.

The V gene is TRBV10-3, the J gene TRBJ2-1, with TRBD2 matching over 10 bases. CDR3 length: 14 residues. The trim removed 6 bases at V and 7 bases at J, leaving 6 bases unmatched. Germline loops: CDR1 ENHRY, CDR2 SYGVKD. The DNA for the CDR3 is TGTGCCATCAGGATGCGGACTAGCGGAAATGAGCAGTTCTTC. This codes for CAIRMRTSGNEQFF.

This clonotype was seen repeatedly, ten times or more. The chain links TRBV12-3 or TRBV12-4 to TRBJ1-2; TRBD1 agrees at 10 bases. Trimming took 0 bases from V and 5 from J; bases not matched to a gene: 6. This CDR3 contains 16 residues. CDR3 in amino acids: CASSLALGQGFYGYTF. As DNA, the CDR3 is TGTGCCAGCAGTTTAGCACTGGGACAGGGGTTTTATGGCTACACCTTC.

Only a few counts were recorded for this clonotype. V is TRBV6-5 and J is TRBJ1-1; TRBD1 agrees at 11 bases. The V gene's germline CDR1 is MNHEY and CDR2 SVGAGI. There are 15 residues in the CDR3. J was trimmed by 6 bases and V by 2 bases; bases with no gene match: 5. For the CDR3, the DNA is TGTGCCAGCAGTTACGCTCCGGACAGGGGGCCTGAAGCTTTCTTT. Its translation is CASSYAPDRGPEAFF.

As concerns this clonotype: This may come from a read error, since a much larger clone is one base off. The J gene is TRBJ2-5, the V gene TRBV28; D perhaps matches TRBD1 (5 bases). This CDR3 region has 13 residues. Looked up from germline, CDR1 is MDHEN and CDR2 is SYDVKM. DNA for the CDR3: TGTGCCAGCAGTCCCACGACAGAAGAGGCCCAGTACTTC. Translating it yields CASSPTTEEAQYF. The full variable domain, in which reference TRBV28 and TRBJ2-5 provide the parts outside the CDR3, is DVKVTQSSRYLVKRTGEKVFLECVQDMDHENMFWYRQDPGLGLRLIYFSYDVKMKEKGDIPEGYSVSREKKERFSLILESASTNQTSMYLCASSPTTEEAQYFGPGTRLLVL.

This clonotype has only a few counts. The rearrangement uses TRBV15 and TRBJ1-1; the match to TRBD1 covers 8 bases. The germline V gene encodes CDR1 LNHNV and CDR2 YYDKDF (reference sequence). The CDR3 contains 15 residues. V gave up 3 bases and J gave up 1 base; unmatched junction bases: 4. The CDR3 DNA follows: TGTGCCACCAGCAGGGACAGGGAGGGGAACACTGAAGCTTTCTTT. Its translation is CATSRDREGNTEAFF.

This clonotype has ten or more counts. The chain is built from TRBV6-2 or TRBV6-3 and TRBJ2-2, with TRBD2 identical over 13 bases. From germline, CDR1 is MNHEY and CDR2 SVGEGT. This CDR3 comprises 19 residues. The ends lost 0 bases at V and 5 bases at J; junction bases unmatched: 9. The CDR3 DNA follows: TGTGCCAGCAGTTACTCTCGACTAGCGGGAGGAATTGGGACCGGGGAGCTGTTTTTT. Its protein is CASSYSRLAGGIGTGELFF.

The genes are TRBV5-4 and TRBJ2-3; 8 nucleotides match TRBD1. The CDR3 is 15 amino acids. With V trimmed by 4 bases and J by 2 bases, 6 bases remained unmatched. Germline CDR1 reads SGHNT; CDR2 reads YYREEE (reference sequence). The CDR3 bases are TGTGCCAGCAGCCCGGACAGGGAGGCCACAGATACGCAGTATTTT. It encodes CASSPDREATDTQYF.